This T cell receptor (beta chain) was identified during a study of beta chain features in type 1 diabetes (dated by TCRdb to 2016 to 2019). Context from the whole study: Mean age, gender distribution, total cell number and subset yield were not different between patients and healthy donors. Naive and central memory subsets were obtained from all 30 or so donors, but regulatory and stem cell-like memory subsets were isolated from only 8 patients and roughly 8 healthy donors. The study compared TCRB repertoires of sorted circulating CD4+ T cell subsets between recently diagnosed type 1 diabetes patients and matched healthy donors. Across all samples, 107,917,701 sorted cells were examined, and cell number per subset correlated strongly with RNA yield.

From V the trimming removes 0 bases and from J it removes 4 bases, while the gene matches leave 2 bases of the junction unaccounted for. The CDR3 runs 14 residues from the cysteine to the phenylalanine. This entry keeps only the CDR3 DNA: 42 bases, framed from base 1. Per the germline V gene, SGDLS is the CDR1 and YYNGEE is the CDR2. Remarks on this clone: This receptor's antigen is unknown. The sample holds no much larger clone one base away, and base qualities are not on file.

A single peripheral blood draw of around 100 mL on average was collected from each donor into heparinised tubes. A BD FACSAria II was used to sort naive, central memory, regulatory and stem cell-like memory CD4+ T cells with a panel that included CD45RO, CCR7, CD25, CD127, CD95 and CD27. A purity above 95% was achieved for all sorted populations. PBMCs were separated immediately by Lymphoprep density gradient centrifugation and were stained directly, without being cultured. So that batch effects would be minimized, each experiment stained and sorted samples in pairs, pairing one healthy donor with one patient. The entire isolated RNA was reverse transcribed using the High Capacity cDNA Reverse Transcription Kit, and thus expressed TCRB transcripts were sequenced. Naive, central memory and regulatory T cell samples underwent deep immunoSEQ sequencing, averaging around 3.6 million total reads per sample. After sorted cells were lysed in RLT buffer, RNA was extracted with DNase-treated RNeasy Micro or Mini kits, with the choice depending on cell number. To prevent cross-contamination, each cell subset was processed individually, whereas patient and healthy donor samples were processed jointly. The immunoSEQ multiplex PCR was used to amplify TCRB sequences from cDNA, generating 87-bp fragments that spanned the CDR3 region. Amplicons were sequenced on the Illumina HiSeq platform. The authors' analysis ran thus. Synthetic template baselines were used to correct PCR bias computationally, reads within Hamming distance 2 were collapsed together, and singletons that could not be merged were discarded. Reads were aligned against IMGT to assign V, D and J genes, CDR3 length and insertions or deletions at six rearrangement sites. Within each subset, clonotype counts were normalized to sorted cell number, and only after that were true diversity and Gini coefficients computed with the tcR R package. Repertoire sharing was quantified using the overlap coefficient calculated on TCRB nucleotide sequences. Out-of-frame TCRB sequences from naive cells were analyzed to stand in for the pre-selection repertoire. Drawn from immuneACCESS, this table holds only the in-frame rearrangements with V and J called that TCRdb kept. Clones are partly lost; checked studies trace under half to an unresolved V gene and leave the rest unexplained. Clonal size and the V and J genes are those of that table, whereas D and trimming came from the DNA. Within this sample are some 330,000 clones, with over 9.5% of them counted one time only. 0.008% to 0.011% of the sample belongs to the ten largest clones.

Results the study describes overall, beyond this receptor: Sequencing cDNA rather than genomic DNA could over-represent highly expressing activated cells, although activation and CD3 levels did not differ between groups. PCR might favor shorter templates, but patient and control samples were amplified and corrected together, so any skew would affect both groups equally. Because small numbers of individuals were included in the HLA sub-analyses, any influence of HLA type on TCRB rearrangement was left unresolved. Fewer insertions and more nucleotide deletions at VDJ recombination sites were observed in patients with type 1 diabetes, implying thymic rearrangement abnormalities. Naive, central memory and regulatory TCRB repertoires appeared more similar among patients than among healthy donors. In all four CD4+ subsets, TCRB CDR3 length was moderately but significantly shorter in type 1 diabetes patients.

The sequence is built from TRBV9 and TRBJ2-3; 7 bases in the middle match TRBD2. Material: naive CD4+ T cells from blood. The cell subset or site label here, explained by the study, means: true naive CD4+ T cells. The clonotype comes from a woman aged 18 to 35 with type 1 diabetes. CDR3 reads: CASSVGGGPDTQYF. The DNA sequence reads TGTGCCAGCAGCGTAGGGGGAGGGCCAGATACGCAGTATTTT.